The 15 T cell receptor beta chains below come from one sample, sequenced in a study of radiation and T cells in renal cell carcinoma. Only in-frame clones appear in the TCRdb table, and some are missing; sequencing was by immunoSEQ multiplex PCR. The data show over 60,000 clones, approximately 87% seen once. The time point is: blood 4 weeks post-SBRT, at nephrectomy. As to treatment: 15 Gy SBRT to primary tumor, nephrectomy 4 weeks later. The sample was blood, taken from a patient whose treatment included radiotherapy and nephrectomy. The receptors were gathered from a woman aged 60-75 years with renal cell carcinoma.

This clone turned up a few times. The CDR3 is CASGQGNTEAFF. The CDR3 nucleotides are TGTGCCAGCGGACAGGGGAACACTGAAGCTTTCTTT. The chain uses TRBV19 and TRBJ1-1; 8 bases are shared with TRBD1. The CDR3 contains 12 residues. Germline V gene lookup returns CDR1 LNHDA and CDR2 SQIVND (reference sequence). The junction had 1 base not matched to a gene; V was cut back by 9 bases and J by 1 base.

The gene calls are TRBV27 and TRBJ2-1; 7 bases are shared with TRBD2. The junction had 4 bases not matched to a gene; V was cut back by 2 bases and J by 3 bases. CDR1 MNHEY and CDR2 SMNVEV come from the germline V gene (reference sequence). The CDR3 contains 15 residues. In nucleotides, the CDR3 is TGTGCCAGCAGTTTACGCGGGGGAGTCTACAATGAGCAGTTCTTC. The encoded protein is CASSLRGGVYNEQFF.

V gene TRBV6-5 combines with J gene TRBJ2-1, with 7 bases aligning to TRBD1. The germline CDR1 and CDR2 sequences are MNHEY and SVGAGI. Trimming cost V 2 bases and J 4 bases; bases outside gene matches: 2. The CDR3 is 14 residues long. The CDR3 spells CASSYRTGYNEQFF. The DNA of the CDR3 is TGTGCCAGCAGTTACAGGACAGGTTACAATGAGCAGTTCTTC.

The chain couples TRBV19 to TRBJ2-7, with a weak D call TRBD1 (6 bases). The CDR3 has 13 residues. The germline V gene has CDR1 LNHDA and CDR2 SQIVND (reference sequence). Trimming removed 4 bases at V and 5 bases at J, with 12 bases between. The CDR3: CASSNGQPNEQYF. The DNA for the CDR3 is TGTGCCAGTAGTAACGGACAGCCCAACGAGCAGTACTTC.

This clone was picked up a small number of times. J is TRBJ1-4 and V is TRBV5-1; D unclear. The ends were cut back, 1 base at V and 0 bases at J, with 7 bases in the middle. This CDR3 is built from 15 residues. The germline V gene encodes CDR1 SGHRS and CDR2 YFSETQ. CDR3 loop: CASSLNIPTNEKLFF. In DNA, the CDR3 is TGCGCCAGCAGCTTGAATATACCAACTAATGAAAAACTGTTTTTT.

The chain carries TRBV19 and TRBJ2-1; the D gene is possibly TRBD2 (6 bases). Trimming removed 7 bases from V and 3 bases from J, with 22 bases in between. The CDR3 sequence is 17 residues long. Germline V CDR1 and CDR2: LNHDA, SQIVND (reference sequence). The CDR3 DNA is TGTGCCAGTAAGGGCCCGGAGCGAGGAGGGTACTACAATGAGCAGTTCTTC. Protein: CASKGPERGGYYNEQFF.

The V gene is TRBV11-2, the J gene TRBJ2-5; D may be TRBD2 (6 bases). This CDR3 region has 14 residues. Trimming took off 0 bases at V and 5 bases at J, with 10 bases between the two ends. The V gene's germline CDR1 is SGHAT and CDR2 FQNNGV. The DNA of the CDR3 is TGTGCCAGCAGCTTAGAGTATGGGGGGGAGACCCAGTACTTC. As protein: CASSLEYGGETQYF.

This sequence joins TRBV12-2 and TRBJ2-3. TRBV12-2 counts as a pseudogene. CDR3 size: 14 residues. CDR3 residues: CASRLTGGKDTQYF. The CDR3 region has the DNA TGTGCAAGTCGCCTCACTGGGGGTAAGGATACGCAGTATTTT.

In this sample, this clone turned up a few times. The gene calls are TRBV29-1 and TRBJ1-1; a possible D gene is TRBD1 (5 bases). Trimming shortened V by 7 bases and J by 5 bases, and 23 bases separated the two germline ends. CDR1 is SQVTM, CDR2 ANQGSEA, per germline. The CDR3 loop spans 15 amino acids. The CDR3 region is CSENIGDHEGTEAFF. The DNA for the CDR3 is TGCAGCGAAAATATTGGGGACCACGAGGGGACTGAAGCTTTCTTT.

The chain carries TRBV4-2 and TRBJ2-3; no clear D gene. Trimming left V 1 base short and J 2 bases short, with 4 bases between. This CDR3 region has 13 residues. The germline V gene encodes CDR1 LGHNA and CDR2 YNFKEQ. The CDR3 protein is CASSQGDTDTQYF. DNA of the CDR3: TGTGCCAGCAGCCAAGGGGACACAGATACGCAGTATTTT.

The chain couples TRBV28 to TRBJ2-2; D unresolved. The CDR3 loop spans 18 amino acids. Germline CDR1 reads MDHEN; CDR2 reads SYDVKM. V shed 5 bases and J shed 1 base, with 20 bases lying between them. CDR3 protein: CASSPPPIGTGNTGELFF. In DNA, the CDR3 is TGTGCCAGCAGTCCCCCCCCTATTGGTACGGGGAACACCGGGGAGCTGTTTTTT.

The chain uses TRBV6-5 and TRBJ2-7, with D perhaps matching TRBD2 (6 bases). Trimming removed 6 bases from V and 3 bases from J, with 15 bases in between. CDR1 and CDR2 (germline): MNHEY, SVGAGI. This CDR3 region has 14 residues. The CDR3 nucleotides are TGTGCCAGCAGCCGGGACTGGATGTTCTACGAGCAGTACTTC. This gives the protein CASSRDWMFYEQYF.

V gene TRBV5-8 combines with J gene TRBJ1-3; D unresolved. Germline-derived CDR1 and CDR2 are SGHTS and YDEGEE. CDR3 length equals 13 residues. V was pared by 2 bases and J by 5 bases, with 8 bases between. CDR3 amino acids: CASSFRDRNTIYF. In DNA form, the CDR3 reads TGTGCCAGCAGCTTCCGTGATCGAAACACCATATATTTT. Together with reference TRBV5-8 and TRBJ1-3, the CDR3 gives the full variable domain: EAGVTQSPTHLIKTRGQQATLRCSPISGHTSVYWYQQALGLGLQFLLWYDEGEERNRGNFPPRFSGRQFPNYSSELNVNALELEDSALYLCASSFRDRNTIYFGEGSWLTVV.

V gene TRBV7-2 combines with J gene TRBJ1-1; tentative D call: TRBD1 (5 bases). Germline V gene sequence: CDR1 SGHTA, CDR2 FQGNSA. CDR3 size: 14 residues. The germline V and J ends were trimmed by 1 base and 4 bases, with 10 bases remaining between them. The CDR3 DNA is TGTGCCAGCAGCTTAGAATCAGGGCTCACTGAAGCTTTCTTT. Its translation: CASSLESGLTEAFF.

The chain combines TRBV7-9 with TRBJ1-2; D might be TRBD1 (5 bases). The V gene's germline CDR1 is SEHNR and CDR2 FQNEAQ (reference sequence). The CDR3 loop spans 14 amino acids. V was clipped by 3 bases and J by 0 bases, with 8 bases between them. Here the CDR3 reads CASSFGASNYGYTF. As DNA, the CDR3 is TGTGCCAGCAGCTTCGGGGCCTCTAACTATGGCTACACCTTC.